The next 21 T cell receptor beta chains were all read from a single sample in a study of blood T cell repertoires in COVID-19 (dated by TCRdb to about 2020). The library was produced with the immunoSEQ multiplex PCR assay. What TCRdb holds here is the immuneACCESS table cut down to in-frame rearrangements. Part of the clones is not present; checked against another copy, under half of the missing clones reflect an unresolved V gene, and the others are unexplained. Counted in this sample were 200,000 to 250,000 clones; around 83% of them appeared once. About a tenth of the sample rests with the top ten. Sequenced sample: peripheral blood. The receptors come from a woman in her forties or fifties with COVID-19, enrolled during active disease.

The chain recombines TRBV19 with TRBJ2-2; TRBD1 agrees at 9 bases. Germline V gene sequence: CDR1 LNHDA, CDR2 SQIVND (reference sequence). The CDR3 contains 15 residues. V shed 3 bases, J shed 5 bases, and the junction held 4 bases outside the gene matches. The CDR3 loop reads CASSMGQGGTGELFF. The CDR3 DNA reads TGTGCCAGTAGTATGGGACAGGGTGGAACCGGGGAGCTGTTTTTT.

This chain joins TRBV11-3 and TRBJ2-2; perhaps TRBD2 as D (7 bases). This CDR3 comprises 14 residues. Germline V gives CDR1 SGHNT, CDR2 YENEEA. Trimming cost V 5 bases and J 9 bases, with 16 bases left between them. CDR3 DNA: TGTGCCAGCAGCCCCGGGGGGCTCAGTAGGGAGCTGTTTTTT. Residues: CASSPGGLSRELFF. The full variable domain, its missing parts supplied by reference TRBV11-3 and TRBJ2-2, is EAGVVQSPRYKIIEKKQPVAFWCNPISGHNTLYWYLQNLGQGPELLIRYENEEAVDDSQLPKDRFSAERLKGVDSTLKIQPAELGDSAVYLCASSPGGLSRELFFGEGSRLTVL.

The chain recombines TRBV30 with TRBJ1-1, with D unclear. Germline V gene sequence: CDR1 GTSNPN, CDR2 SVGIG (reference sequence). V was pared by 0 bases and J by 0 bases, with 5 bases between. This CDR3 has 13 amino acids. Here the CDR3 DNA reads TGTGCCTGGAGTGTAAACTTGAACACTGAAGCTTTCTTT. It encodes CAWSVNLNTEAFF.

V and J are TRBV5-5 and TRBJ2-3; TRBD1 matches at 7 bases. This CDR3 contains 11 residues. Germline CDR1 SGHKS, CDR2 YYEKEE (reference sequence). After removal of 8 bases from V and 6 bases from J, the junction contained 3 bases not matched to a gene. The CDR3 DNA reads TGTGCCAGTACCAGGGGGGATACGCAGTATTTT. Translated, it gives CASTRGDTQYF.

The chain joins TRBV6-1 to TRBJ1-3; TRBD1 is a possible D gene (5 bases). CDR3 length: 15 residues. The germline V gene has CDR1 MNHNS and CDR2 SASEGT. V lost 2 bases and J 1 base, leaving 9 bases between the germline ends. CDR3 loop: CASSERGRSGNTIYF. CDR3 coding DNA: TGTGCCAGCAGTGAAAGGGGAAGATCTGGAAACACCATATATTTT.

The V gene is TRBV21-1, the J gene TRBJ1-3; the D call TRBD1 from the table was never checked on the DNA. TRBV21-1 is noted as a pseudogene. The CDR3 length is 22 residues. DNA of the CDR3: TGTGCCAGCAGCAAAAAGTCCGCCGGGACAGACCTGATTAGTAGCTCTGGAAACACCATATATTTT. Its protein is CASSKKSAGTDLISSSGNTIYF.

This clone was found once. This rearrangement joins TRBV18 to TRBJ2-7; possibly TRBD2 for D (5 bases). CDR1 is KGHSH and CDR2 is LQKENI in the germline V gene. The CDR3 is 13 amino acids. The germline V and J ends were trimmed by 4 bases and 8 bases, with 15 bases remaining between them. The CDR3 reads CASSLKGSGKQYV. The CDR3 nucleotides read TGTGCCAGCTCACTGAAAGGGTCGGGGAAGCAGTACGTC.

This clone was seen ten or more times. CDR3 amino acids: CASSLGGGQWDTEAFF. For the CDR3, the DNA is TGCGCCAGCAGCCTTGGGGGGGGACAATGGGACACTGAAGCTTTCTTT. The chain uses TRBV10-2 and TRBJ1-1, with a possible D match to TRBD1 (6 bases). The CDR3 is 16 amino acids. Trimming shortened V by 6 bases and J by 3 bases, and 20 bases separated the two germline ends. CDR1 and CDR2 (germline): WSHSY, SAAADI.

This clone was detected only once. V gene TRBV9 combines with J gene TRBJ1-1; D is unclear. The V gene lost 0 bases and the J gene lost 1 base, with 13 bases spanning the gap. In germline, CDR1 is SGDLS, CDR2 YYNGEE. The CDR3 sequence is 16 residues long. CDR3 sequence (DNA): TGTGCCAGCAGCGTAGTCTCTGGCAGGAAGAACACTGAAGCTTTCTTT. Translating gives CASSVVSGRKNTEAFF.

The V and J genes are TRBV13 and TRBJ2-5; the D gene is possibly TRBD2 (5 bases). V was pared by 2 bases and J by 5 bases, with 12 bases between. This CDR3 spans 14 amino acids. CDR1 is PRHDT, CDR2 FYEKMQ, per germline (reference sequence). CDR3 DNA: TGTGCCAGCAGCTTACCGGGGAGTGTTGAGACCCAGTACTTC. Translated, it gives CASSLPGSVETQYF.

CDR3 loop: CASSPGGGNYGYTF. The CDR3 DNA is TGTGCCAGCAGCCCTGGGGGGGGTAACTATGGCTACACCTTC. The chain carries TRBV7-2 and TRBJ1-2, with a tentative D call TRBD1 (5 bases). CDR1 is SGHTA and CDR2 is FQGNSA in the germline V gene. The V and J ends lost 5 bases and 1 base respectively, with 11 bases between them. This CDR3 comprises 14 residues.

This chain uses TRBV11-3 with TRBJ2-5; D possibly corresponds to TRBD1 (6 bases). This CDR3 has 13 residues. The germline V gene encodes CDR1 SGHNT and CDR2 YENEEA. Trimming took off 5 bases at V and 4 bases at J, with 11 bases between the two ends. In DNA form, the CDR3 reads TGTGCCAGCAGCAAGATAGGGGGAGAGACCCAGTACTTC. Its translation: CASSKIGGETQYF.

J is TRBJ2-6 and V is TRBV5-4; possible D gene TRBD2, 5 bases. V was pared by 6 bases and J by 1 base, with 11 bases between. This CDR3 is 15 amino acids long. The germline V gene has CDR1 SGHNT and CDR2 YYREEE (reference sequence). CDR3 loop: CASIGLQSGANVLTF. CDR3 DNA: TGTGCCAGCATCGGACTTCAGTCTGGGGCCAACGTCCTGACTTTC. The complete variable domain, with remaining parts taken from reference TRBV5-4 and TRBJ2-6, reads ETGVTQSPTHLIKTRGQQVTLRCSSQSGHNTVSWYQQALGQGPQFIFQYYREEENGRGNFPPRFSGLQFPNYSSELNVNALELDDSALYLCASIGLQSGANVLTFGAGSRLTVL.

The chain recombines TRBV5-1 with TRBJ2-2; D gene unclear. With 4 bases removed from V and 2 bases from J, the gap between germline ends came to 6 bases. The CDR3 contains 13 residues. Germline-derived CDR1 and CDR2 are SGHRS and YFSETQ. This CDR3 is CASSPGNTGELFF. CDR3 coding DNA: TGCGCCAGCAGCCCCGGTAACACCGGGGAGCTGTTTTTT.

The CDR3 nucleotides are TGTGCCAGCAGTCTAGCACCGGCTTCACCCCTCCACTTT. Its translation is CASSLAPASPLHF. The chain joins TRBV27 to TRBJ1-6; D gene uncertain. CDR3 length: 13 residues. Looked up from germline, CDR1 is MNHEY and CDR2 is SMNVEV (reference sequence). V was shortened by 5 bases and J by 9 bases, with 11 bases between the two germline ends.

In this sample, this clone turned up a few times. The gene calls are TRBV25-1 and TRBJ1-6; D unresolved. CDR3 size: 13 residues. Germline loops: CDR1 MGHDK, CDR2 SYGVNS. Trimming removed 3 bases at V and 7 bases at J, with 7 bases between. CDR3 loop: CASSEQENSPLHF. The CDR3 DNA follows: TGTGCCAGCAGTGAGCAAGAGAATTCACCCCTCCACTTT.

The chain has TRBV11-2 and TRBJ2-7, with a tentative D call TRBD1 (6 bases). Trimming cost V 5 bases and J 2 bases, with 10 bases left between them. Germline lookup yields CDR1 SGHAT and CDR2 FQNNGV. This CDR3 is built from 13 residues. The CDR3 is CASSPWDTYEQYV. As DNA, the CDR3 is TGTGCCAGCAGCCCTTGGGACACCTACGAGCAGTACGTC.

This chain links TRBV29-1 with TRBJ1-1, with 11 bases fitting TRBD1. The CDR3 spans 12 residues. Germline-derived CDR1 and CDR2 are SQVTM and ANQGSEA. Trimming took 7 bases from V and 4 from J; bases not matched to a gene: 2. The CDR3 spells CSAGQGATEAFF. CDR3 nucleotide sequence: TGCAGCGCCGGACAGGGGGCCACTGAAGCTTTCTTT.

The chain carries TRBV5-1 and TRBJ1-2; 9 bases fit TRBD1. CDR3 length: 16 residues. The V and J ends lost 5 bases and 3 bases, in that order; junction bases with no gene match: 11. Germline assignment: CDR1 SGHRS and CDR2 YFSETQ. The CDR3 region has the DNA TGCGCCAGCAGACCCTTCGGCCGGACAGGGGACTATGGCTACACCTTC. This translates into CASRPFGRTGDYGYTF.

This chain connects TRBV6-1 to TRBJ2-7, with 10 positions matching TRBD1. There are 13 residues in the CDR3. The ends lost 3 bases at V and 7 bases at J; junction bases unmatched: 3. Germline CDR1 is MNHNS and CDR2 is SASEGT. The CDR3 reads CASSEGQGWEQYV. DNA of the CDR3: TGTGCCAGCAGTGAGGGACAGGGGTGGGAGCAGTACGTC.

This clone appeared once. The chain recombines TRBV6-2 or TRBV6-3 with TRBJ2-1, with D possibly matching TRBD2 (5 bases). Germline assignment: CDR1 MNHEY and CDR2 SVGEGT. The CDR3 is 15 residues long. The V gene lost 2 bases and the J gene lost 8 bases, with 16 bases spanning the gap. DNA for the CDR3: TGTGCCAGCAGTTACGGAGGCTACAGTATGGATGAGCAGTTCTTC. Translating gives CASSYGGYSMDEQFF.